One and the same sample provided the 24 T cell receptor beta chains below, sequenced in a study of OX40 agonist ivuxolimab in advanced cancers. TCRdb's table, derived via immunoSEQ multiplex PCR, lists solely in-frame clones and lacks some. This table has around 72,000 clones, nearly 90% appearing once. The material sequenced was CD4+ or CD8+ T cells sorted from blood, taken in a trial of the OX40 agonist ivuxolimab. The receptors originated from an adult with an advanced solid tumor such as melanoma, head and neck, liver or kidney cancer.

V is TRBV2 and J is TRBJ2-7, with D possibly TRBD2 on 6 matching bases. Germline V gives CDR1 SNHLY, CDR2 FYNNEI. There are 13 residues in the CDR3. Trimming removed 4 bases at V and 2 bases at J, with 9 bases between. The CDR3 DNA follows: TGTGCCAGCAGTGCCCTAGCGACCTACGAGCAGTACTTC. It encodes CASSALATYEQYF.

The chain uses TRBV5-5 and TRBJ2-5, with D perhaps matching TRBD1 (6 bases). Germline values: CDR1 SGHKS, CDR2 YYEKEE (reference sequence). The length of the CDR3 is 14 residues. Trimming pared 4 bases from V and 0 bases from J, leaving 10 bases between. Written as DNA, the CDR3 is TGTGCCAGCAGCCCTACAGGGTACCAAGAGACCCAGTACTTC. Amino acid sequence: CASSPTGYQETQYF.

This clone was observed a single time. The chain links TRBV11-2 to TRBJ1-1; D is unresolved. The CDR3 spans 12 residues. The germline gives CDR1 SGHAT, CDR2 FQNNGV. V shed 2 bases and J shed 4 bases, with 5 bases lying between them. CDR3 DNA sequence: TGTGCCAGCAGCTTATTAGGCACTGAAGCTTTCTTT. This encodes CASSLLGTEAFF.

This chain joins TRBV11-2 and TRBJ2-7; D ambiguous. Trimming cost V 0 bases and J 2 bases, with 11 bases left between them. Per the germline V gene, CDR1 is SGHAT and CDR2 is FQNNGV. This CDR3 contains 15 residues. The CDR3 sequence: CASSLEALPTYEQYF. In DNA form, the CDR3 reads TGTGCCAGCAGCTTAGAGGCGCTACCCACCTACGAGCAGTACTTC. Full variable domain (outside the CDR3, taken from reference TRBV11-2 and TRBJ2-7): EAGVAQSPRYKIIEKRQSVAFWCNPISGHATLYWYQQILGQGPKLLIQFQNNGVVDDSQLPKDRFSAERLKGVDSTLKIQPAKLEDSAVYLCASSLEALPTYEQYFGPGTRLTVT.

The chain has TRBV7-9 and TRBJ2-1; 11 positions agree with TRBD2. In germline, CDR1 is SEHNR, CDR2 FQNEAQ (reference sequence). The length of the CDR3 is 16 residues. The trim removed 1 base at V and 4 bases at J, leaving 3 bases unmatched. Here the CDR3 reads CASSLEVAGGYNEQFF. The CDR3 DNA reads as TGTGCCAGCAGCTTAGAGGTAGCGGGAGGGTACAATGAGCAGTTCTTC.

The J gene is TRBJ2-4, the V gene TRBV28; D possibly corresponds to TRBD2 (5 bases). CDR1 is MDHEN and CDR2 is SYDVKM in the germline V gene. CDR3 length: 17 residues. V was cut by 3 bases and J by 1 base, with 16 bases left in between. CDR3: CASSFGSPLRAKNIQYF. DNA for the CDR3: TGTGCCAGCAGTTTTGGGAGCCCCTTGAGGGCCAAAAACATTCAGTACTTC.

This rearrangement joins TRBV29-1 to TRBJ1-2; D possibly corresponds to TRBD1 (6 bases). The CDR3 length is 13 residues. V dropped 7 bases and J dropped 3 bases, with 15 bases sitting between them. The germline gives CDR1 SQVTM, CDR2 ANQGSEA. This chain's CDR3 is CSASRGRDYGYTF. The CDR3 coding sequence is TGCAGCGCTTCGAGGGGGAGAGACTATGGCTACACCTTC.

The chain couples TRBV9 to TRBJ2-1; TRBD2 agrees at 11 bases. This CDR3 has 16 amino acids. The V gene end was trimmed by 3 bases and the J gene end by 8 bases; junction bases not matched to a gene: 10. CDR1 SGDLS and CDR2 YYNGEE come from the germline V gene. CDR3 sequence (DNA): TGTGCCAGCAGCGCCTTAACTAGCGGGAGTGTCTATGAGCAGTTCTTC. Protein: CASSALTSGSVYEQFF.

The chain carries TRBV7-2 and TRBJ2-7, with unresolved D. The length of the CDR3 is 14 residues. V shed 0 bases and J shed 2 bases, with 8 bases lying between them. Germline loops: CDR1 SGHTA, CDR2 FQGNSA. The chain's CDR3 is CASSLAISPYEQYF. CDR3 sequence (DNA): TGTGCCAGCAGCTTAGCCATCTCCCCCTACGAGCAGTACTTC.

The V gene is TRBV6-6, the J gene TRBJ2-6, with no clear D. Between the trimmed V and J ends, which lost 6 bases and 1 base, there was a span of 10 bases. This CDR3 comprises 15 residues. From germline, CDR1 is MNHNY and CDR2 SVGAGI (reference sequence). The CDR3 DNA sequence: TGTGCCAGCAGCCTACTTAGGTCTGGGGCCAACGTCCTGACTTTC. It yields the protein CASSLLRSGANVLTF.

The chain links TRBV5-1 to TRBJ1-4; no clear D gene. Trimming pared 4 bases from V and 8 bases from J, leaving 15 bases between. Germline V gene sequence: CDR1 SGHRS, CDR2 YFSETQ. This CDR3 comprises 14 residues. The CDR3 DNA follows: TGCGCCAGCAGCCCGGGGTCCGTGGGGGAAAAACTGTTTTTT. It encodes CASSPGSVGEKLFF.

This clone was seen a single time. The V and J genes are TRBV10-2 and TRBJ1-6, with D unresolved. The CDR3 totals 12 residues. The V gene lost 3 bases and the J gene lost 9 bases, with 6 bases spanning the gap. Germline-derived CDR1 and CDR2 are WSHSY and SAAADI. CDR3 DNA sequence: TGCGCCAGCAGTGAAGGTGGTTCACCCCTCCACTTT. Amino acids: CASSEGGSPLHF.

The rearrangement joins TRBV19 to TRBJ2-3; TRBD1 might be the D (6 bases). This CDR3 comprises 16 residues. The V end was cut by 2 bases, the J end by 0 bases, with 12 bases between. Per the germline V gene, CDR1 is LNHDA and CDR2 is SQIVND (reference sequence). This CDR3 is CASSIYGGQSTDTQYF. The CDR3 DNA follows: TGTGCCAGTAGTATATATGGGGGACAAAGCACAGATACGCAGTATTTT.

The V gene is TRBV28, the J gene TRBJ2-1, with TRBD2 as a possible D gene (6 bases). Per the germline V gene, CDR1 is MDHEN and CDR2 is SYDVKM. Trimming removed 5 bases at V and 0 bases at J, with 8 bases between. The CDR3 has 14 amino acids. CDR3 protein: CASSRGSSYNEQFF. CDR3 nucleotides: TGTGCCAGCAGTCGGGGGAGCTCCTACAATGAGCAGTTCTTC.

The chain joins TRBV15 to TRBJ1-2; TRBD1 aligns across 9 bases. Germline CDR1 and CDR2: LNHNV and YYDKDF (reference sequence). V lost 1 base to trimming and J lost 7 bases; unmatched junction nucleotides: 7. There are 15 residues in the CDR3. The CDR3 spells CATSRAWDRDRGYTF. CDR3 nucleotides: TGTGCCACCAGCAGAGCCTGGGACAGGGACCGTGGCTACACCTTC.

The chain couples TRBV27 to TRBJ2-5, with unresolved D. The V gene's germline CDR1 is MNHEY and CDR2 SMNVEV (reference sequence). The CDR3 length is 11 residues. V was trimmed by 5 bases and J by 7 bases, leaving 8 bases between them. As DNA, the CDR3 is TGTGCCAGCAGTACGGGTCTGACCCAGTACTTC. Its protein product is CASSTGLTQYF.

CDR3 residues: CASSQVQGADGYTF. The CDR3 DNA is TGCGCCAGCAGCCAAGTACAGGGGGCGGATGGCTACACCTTC. The rearrangement uses TRBV4-1 and TRBJ1-2; 9 nucleotides line up with TRBD1. Germline V CDR1 and CDR2: MGHRA, YSYEKL. The length of the CDR3 is 14 residues. Trimming removed 1 base from V and 6 bases from J; junction bases left unmatched: 3.

The gene calls are TRBV6-1 and TRBJ2-1; perhaps TRBD1 as D (6 bases). Deletions cut 0 bases from V and 0 bases from J, with 18 bases between. Per germline, CDR1 MNHNS and CDR2 SASEGT. The CDR3 sequence is 19 residues long. The CDR3 DNA reads TGTGCCAGCAGTGAAGCGCCAGGGCAGAGGGGGAGCTCCTACAATGAGCAGTTCTTC. Amino acids: CASSEAPGQRGSSYNEQFF.

This clone was detected only once. This chain joins TRBV6-1 and TRBJ2-1; D is uncertain. Trimming took off 6 bases at V and 2 bases at J, with 5 bases between the two ends. The CDR3 runs 12 residues. Germline loops: CDR1 MNHNS, CDR2 SASEGT. CDR3 protein: CASRNPYNEQFF. DNA of the CDR3: TGTGCCAGCAGGAATCCCTACAATGAGCAGTTCTTC.

The chain carries TRBV6-6 and TRBJ2-1; D possibly corresponds to TRBD2 (6 bases). V lost 7 bases and J 0 bases, leaving 16 bases between the germline ends. The germline V gene has CDR1 MNHNY and CDR2 SVGAGI (reference sequence). The length of the CDR3 is 16 residues. The CDR3 DNA is TGTGCCAGCAAAAAAGCGGGCGGGCACTCCTACAATGAGCAGTTCTTC. This translates into CASKKAGGHSYNEQFF.

V usage is TRBV2 and J usage is TRBJ2-7, with 8 bases aligning to TRBD1. Trimming took 4 bases from V and 5 from J; bases not matched to a gene: 16. This CDR3 is built from 17 residues. Germline CDR1 and CDR2: SNHLY and FYNNEI. DNA of the CDR3: TGTGCCAGCAGTGTACCCCTGAGGGGGGCAGGGGGCCACGAGCAGTACTTC. This sequence encodes CASSVPLRGAGGHEQYF.

V gene TRBV19 combines with J gene TRBJ2-1, with 9 nucleotides matching TRBD1. The CDR3 spans 15 residues. Germline V gene data show CDR1 as LNHDA and CDR2 as SQIVND (reference sequence). J was trimmed by 6 bases and V by 4 bases; bases with no gene match: 7. The CDR3 bases are TGTGCCAGTAGTAGGGGGGACAGGGCCTCCAATGAGCAGTTCTTC. Translating gives CASSRGDRASNEQFF.

This chain joins TRBV29-1 and TRBJ1-2; D unresolved. This CDR3 comprises 10 residues. From germline, CDR1 is SQVTM and CDR2 ANQGSEA. V lost 3 bases and J 7 bases, leaving 6 bases between the germline ends. DNA for the CDR3: TGCAGCGTTGATCTTGGTGGCTACACCTTC. The encoded protein is CSVDLGGYTF.

This clone was recorded once. Mismatch with germline at one junction end may stem from a read error. The chain recombines TRBV18 with TRBJ2-2, with 14 bases matching TRBD2. Germline V gives CDR1 KGHSH, CDR2 LQKENI. The CDR3 totals 18 residues. The CDR3 DNA sequence: TGTGCCAGCCCACCCGGACTAGCGGGAGGCTTCGACACCGGGGAGCTGTTTTTT. This sequence encodes CASPPGLAGGFDTGELFF.